This T cell receptor beta chain is drawn from a study of OX40 agonist ivuxolimab in advanced cancers. Clones were read by immunoSEQ multiplex PCR, and TCRdb kept only the in-frame ones, dropping some. The data contain over 85,000 clones, about 83% of them singletons. Remarks on this clone: Its antigen is currently unknown. Sequence at one end of the junction differs from germline and may be a read error.

Systemic immunosuppression or a history of autoimmune disease excluded patients. Study observations and caveats: Dose levels from 0.1 to 3.0 mg/kg saw CD4+ and CD8+ blood T cells expand clonally by week 6.

This CDR3 has 14 residues. Germline V gene lookup returns CDR1 KGHSH and CDR2 LQKENI. The sequence was obtained from an adult with an advanced solid tumor such as melanoma, head and neck, liver or kidney cancer. This rearrangement joins TRBV18 to TRBJ1-2, with a possible D match to TRBD1 (6 bases). The sample consisted of CD4+ or CD8+ T cells sorted from blood, taken in a trial of the OX40 agonist ivuxolimab. CDR3 sequence reads: CVSSPPGYRVGYTF. In DNA form, the CDR3 reads TGTGTCAGCTCACCACCAGGATACAGGGTTGGCTACACCTTC. The whole variable domain, remainder taken from reference TRBV18 and TRBJ1-2, is NAGVMQNPRHLVRRRGQEARLRCSPMKGHSHVYWYRQLPEEGLKFMVYLQKENIIDESGMPKERFSAEFPKEGPSILRIQQVVRGDSAAYFCVSSPPGYRVGYTFGSGTRLTVV.